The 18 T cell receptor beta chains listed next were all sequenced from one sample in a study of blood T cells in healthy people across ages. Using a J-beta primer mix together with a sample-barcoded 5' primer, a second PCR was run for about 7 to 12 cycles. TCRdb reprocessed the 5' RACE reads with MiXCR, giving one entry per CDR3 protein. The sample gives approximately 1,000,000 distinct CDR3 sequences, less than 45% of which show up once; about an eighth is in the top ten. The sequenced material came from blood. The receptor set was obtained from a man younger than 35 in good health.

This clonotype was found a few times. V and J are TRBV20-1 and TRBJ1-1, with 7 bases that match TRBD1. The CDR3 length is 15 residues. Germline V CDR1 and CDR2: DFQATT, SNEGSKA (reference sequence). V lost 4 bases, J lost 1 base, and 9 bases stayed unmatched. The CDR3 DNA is TGCAGTGCTAATGGACAGGCGGGTGGGAACACTGAAGCTTTCTTT. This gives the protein CSANGQAGGNTEAFF.

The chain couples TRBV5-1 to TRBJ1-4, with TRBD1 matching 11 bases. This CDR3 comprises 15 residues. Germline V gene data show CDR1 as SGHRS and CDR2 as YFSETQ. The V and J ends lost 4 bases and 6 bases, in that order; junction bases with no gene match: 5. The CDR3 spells CASSPGDRGYEKLFF. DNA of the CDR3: TGCGCCAGCAGCCCCGGGGACAGGGGGTATGAAAAACTGTTTTTT.

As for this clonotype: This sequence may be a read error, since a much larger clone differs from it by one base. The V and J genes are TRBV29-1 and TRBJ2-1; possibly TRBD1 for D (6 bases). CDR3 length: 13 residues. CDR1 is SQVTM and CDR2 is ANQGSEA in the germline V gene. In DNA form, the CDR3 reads TGCAACGTTGAACAGGGTAGTTACAATGAGCAGTTCTTC. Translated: CNVEQGSYNEQFF.

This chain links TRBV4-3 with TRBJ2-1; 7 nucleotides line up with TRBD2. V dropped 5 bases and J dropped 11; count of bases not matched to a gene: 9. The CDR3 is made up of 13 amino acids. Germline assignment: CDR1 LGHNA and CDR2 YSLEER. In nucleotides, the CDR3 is TGCGCCAGCAGCGCGCGGACTAGTGGGAAGCAGTTCTTC. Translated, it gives CASSARTSGKQFF.

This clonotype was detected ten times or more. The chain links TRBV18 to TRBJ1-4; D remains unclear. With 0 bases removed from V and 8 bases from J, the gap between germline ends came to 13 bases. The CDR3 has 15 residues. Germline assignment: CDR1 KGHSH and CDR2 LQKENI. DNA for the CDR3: TGTGCCAGCTCACCACCGGAGACCCCCTGGGAAAAACTGTTTTTT. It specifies CASSPPETPWEKLFF. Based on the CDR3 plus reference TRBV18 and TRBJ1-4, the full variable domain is NAGVMQNPRHLVRRRGQEARLRCSPMKGHSHVYWYRQLPEEGLKFMVYLQKENIIDESGMPKERFSAEFPKEGPSILRIQQVVRGDSAAYFCASSPPETPWEKLFFGSGTQLSVL.

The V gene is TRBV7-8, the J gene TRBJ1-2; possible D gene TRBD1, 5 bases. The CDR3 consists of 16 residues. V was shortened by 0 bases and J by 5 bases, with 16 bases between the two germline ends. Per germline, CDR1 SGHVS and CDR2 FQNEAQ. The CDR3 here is CASSLAAWGPAYGYTF. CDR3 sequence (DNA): TGTGCCAGCAGCTTAGCGGCATGGGGACCCGCATATGGCTACACCTTC.

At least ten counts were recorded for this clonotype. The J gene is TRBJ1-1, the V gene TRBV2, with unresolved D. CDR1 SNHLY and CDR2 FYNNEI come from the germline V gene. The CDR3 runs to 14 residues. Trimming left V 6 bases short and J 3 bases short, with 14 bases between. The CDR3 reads CASRATLTDTEAFF. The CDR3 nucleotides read TGTGCCAGCAGGGCGACCCTCACTGACACTGAAGCTTTCTTT.

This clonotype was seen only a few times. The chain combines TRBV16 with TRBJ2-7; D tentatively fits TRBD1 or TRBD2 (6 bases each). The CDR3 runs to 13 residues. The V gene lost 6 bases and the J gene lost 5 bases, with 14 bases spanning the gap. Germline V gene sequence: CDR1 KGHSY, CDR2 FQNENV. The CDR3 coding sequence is TGTGCCAGCAGAAACTGGGGGGACAACGAGCAGTACTTC. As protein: CASRNWGDNEQYF.

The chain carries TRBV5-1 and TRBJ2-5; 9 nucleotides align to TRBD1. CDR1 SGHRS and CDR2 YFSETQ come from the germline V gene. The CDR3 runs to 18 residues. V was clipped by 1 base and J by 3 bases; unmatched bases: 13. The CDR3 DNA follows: TGCGCCAGCAGCTTGTCTCGGACAGGGGATTTTGGGGAAGAGACCCAGTACTTC. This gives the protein CASSLSRTGDFGEETQYF.

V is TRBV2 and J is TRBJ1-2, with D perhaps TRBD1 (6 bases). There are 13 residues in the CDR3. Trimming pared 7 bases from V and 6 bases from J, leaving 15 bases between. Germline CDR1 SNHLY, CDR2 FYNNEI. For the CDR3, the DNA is TGTGCCAGCATAGCAGGGGAATTCAATGGCTACACCTTC. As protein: CASIAGEFNGYTF.

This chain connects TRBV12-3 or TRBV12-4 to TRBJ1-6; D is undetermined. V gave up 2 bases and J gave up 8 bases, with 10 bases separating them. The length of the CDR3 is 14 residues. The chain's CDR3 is CASSLRHTDSPLHF. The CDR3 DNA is TGTGCCAGCAGTTTAAGACACACAGATTCACCCCTCCACTTT.

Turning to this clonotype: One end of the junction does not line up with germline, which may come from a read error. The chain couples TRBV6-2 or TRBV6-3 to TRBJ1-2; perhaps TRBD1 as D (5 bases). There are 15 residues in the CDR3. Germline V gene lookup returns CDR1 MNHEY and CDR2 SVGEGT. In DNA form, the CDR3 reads TGTGCCGGCAGTTACTTCGGGGGAGAAGACTATGGCTACACCTTC. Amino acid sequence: CAGSYFGGEDYGYTF.

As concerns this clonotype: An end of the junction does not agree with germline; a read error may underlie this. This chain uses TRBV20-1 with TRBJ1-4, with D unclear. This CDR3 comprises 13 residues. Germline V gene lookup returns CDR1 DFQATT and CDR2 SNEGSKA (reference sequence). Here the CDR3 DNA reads TGCAGTGCTAGTTCCGGAACTAATAAAAAACTGTTTTTT. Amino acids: CSASSGTNKKLFF.

The CDR3 bases are TGTGCCAGCAGCTCTCTGAACACGCAGTACTTC. This codes for CASSSLNTQYF. The V gene is TRBV11-2, the J gene TRBJ2-4; the D is unclear. The germline V gene has CDR1 SGHAT and CDR2 FQNNGV. Deletions cut 4 bases from V and 13 bases from J, with 11 bases between. CDR3 length equals 11 residues.

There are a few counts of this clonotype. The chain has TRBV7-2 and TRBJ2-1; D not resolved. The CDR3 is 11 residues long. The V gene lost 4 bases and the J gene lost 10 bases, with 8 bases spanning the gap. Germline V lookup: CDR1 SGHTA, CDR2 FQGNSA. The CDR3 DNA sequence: TGTGCCAGCAGCTCAGTCCCAGAGCAGTTCTTC. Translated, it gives CASSSVPEQFF.

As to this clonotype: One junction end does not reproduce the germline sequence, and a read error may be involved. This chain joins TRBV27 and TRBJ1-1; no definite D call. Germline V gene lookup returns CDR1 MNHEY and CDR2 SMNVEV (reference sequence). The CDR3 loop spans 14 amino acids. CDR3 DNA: TGTGCCGGCAGTTTAAGGTCCCAGAACACTGAAGCTTTCTTT. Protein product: CAGSLRSQNTEAFF.

CDR3 sequence (DNA): TGCGCCAGCAGCCATTTGGTCCCTGCTCGTAGGACAGATACGCAGTATTTT. Encoded protein: CASSHLVPARRTDTQYF. This sequence joins TRBV5-1 and TRBJ2-3; D uncertain. CDR1 is SGHRS and CDR2 is YFSETQ in the germline V gene. V shed 4 bases and J shed 3 bases, with 21 bases lying between them. This CDR3 is built from 17 residues.

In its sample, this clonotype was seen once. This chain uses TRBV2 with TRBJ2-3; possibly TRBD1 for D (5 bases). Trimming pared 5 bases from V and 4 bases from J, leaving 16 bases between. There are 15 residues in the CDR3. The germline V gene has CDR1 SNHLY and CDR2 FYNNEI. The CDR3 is CASSLREGPPDTQYF. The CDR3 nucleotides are TGTGCCAGCAGTCTCAGGGAAGGCCCACCAGATACGCAGTATTTT.